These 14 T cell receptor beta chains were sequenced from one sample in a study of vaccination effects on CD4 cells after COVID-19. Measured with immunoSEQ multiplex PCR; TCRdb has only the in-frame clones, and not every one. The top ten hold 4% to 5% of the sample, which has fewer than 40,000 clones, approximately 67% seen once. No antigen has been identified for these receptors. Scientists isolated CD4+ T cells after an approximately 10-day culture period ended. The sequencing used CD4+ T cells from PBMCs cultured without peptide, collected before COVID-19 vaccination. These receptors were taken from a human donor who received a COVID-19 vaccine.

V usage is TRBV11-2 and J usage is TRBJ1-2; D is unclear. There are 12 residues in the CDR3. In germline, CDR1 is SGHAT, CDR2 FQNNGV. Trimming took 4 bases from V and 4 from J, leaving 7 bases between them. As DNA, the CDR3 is TGTGCCAGCAGCTATGGGTCCTATGGCTACACCTTC. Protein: CASSYGSYGYTF.

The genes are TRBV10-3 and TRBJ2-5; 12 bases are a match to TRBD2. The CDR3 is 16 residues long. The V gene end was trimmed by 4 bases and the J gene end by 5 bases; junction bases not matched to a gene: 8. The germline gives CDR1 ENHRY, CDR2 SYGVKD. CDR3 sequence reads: CAISGRLAGEFETQYF. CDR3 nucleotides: TGTGCCATCAGTGGCAGACTAGCGGGAGAGTTTGAGACCCAGTACTTC.

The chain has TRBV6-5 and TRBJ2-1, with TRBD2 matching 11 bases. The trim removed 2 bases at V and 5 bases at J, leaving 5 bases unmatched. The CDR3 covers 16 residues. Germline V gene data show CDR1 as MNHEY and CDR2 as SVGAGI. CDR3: CASSYSSGGANNEQFF. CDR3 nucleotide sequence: TGTGCCAGCAGTTACAGTAGCGGGGGGGCCAACAATGAGCAGTTCTTC.

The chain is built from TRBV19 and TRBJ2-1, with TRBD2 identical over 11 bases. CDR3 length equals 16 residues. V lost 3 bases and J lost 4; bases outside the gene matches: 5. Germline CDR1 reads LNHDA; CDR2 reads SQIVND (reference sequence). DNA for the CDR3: TGTGCCAGTAGTATCCCCCGACTAGCGGGGTACAATGAGCAGTTCTTC. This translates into CASSIPRLAGYNEQFF. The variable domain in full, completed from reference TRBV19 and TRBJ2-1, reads DGGITQSPKYLFRKEGQNVTLSCEQNLNHDAMYWYRQDPGQGLRLIYYSQIVNDFQKGDIAEGYSVSREKKESFPLTVTSAQKNPTAFYLCASSIPRLAGYNEQFFGPGTRLTVL.

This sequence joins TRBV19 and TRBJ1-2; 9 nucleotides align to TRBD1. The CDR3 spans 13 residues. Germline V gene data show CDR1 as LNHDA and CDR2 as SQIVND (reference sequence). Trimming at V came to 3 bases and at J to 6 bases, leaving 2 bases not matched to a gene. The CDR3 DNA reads TGTGCCAGTAGTATCCGACAGGGGGATGGCTACACCTTC. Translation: CASSIRQGDGYTF.

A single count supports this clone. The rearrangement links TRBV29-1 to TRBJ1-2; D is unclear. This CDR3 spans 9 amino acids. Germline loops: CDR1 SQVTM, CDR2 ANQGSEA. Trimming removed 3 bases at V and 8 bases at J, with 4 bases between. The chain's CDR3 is CSVDDGYTF. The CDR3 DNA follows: TGCAGCGTTGATGACGGCTACACCTTC.

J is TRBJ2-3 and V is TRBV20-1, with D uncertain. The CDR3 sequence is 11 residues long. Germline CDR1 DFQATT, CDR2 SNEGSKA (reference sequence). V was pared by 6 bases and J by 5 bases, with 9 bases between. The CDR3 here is CSAPVGDTQYF. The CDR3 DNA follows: TGCAGTGCGCCAGTTGGAGATACGCAGTATTTT.

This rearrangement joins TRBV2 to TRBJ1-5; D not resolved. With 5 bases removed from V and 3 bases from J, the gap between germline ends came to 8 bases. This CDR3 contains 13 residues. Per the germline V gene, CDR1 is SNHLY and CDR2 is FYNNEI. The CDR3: CASSKQFNQPQHF. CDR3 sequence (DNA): TGTGCCAGCAGTAAACAGTTCAATCAGCCCCAGCATTTT. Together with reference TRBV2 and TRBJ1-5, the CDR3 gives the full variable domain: EPEVTQTPSHQVTQMGQEVILRCVPISNHLYFYWYRQILGQKVEFLVSFYNNEISEKSEIFDDQFSVERPDGSNFTLKIRSTKLEDSAMYFCASSKQFNQPQHFGDGTRLSIL.

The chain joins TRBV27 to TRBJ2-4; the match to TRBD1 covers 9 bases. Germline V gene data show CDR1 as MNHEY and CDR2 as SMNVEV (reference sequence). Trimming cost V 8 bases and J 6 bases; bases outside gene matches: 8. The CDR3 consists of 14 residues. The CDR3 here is CASGYDRGGNIQYF. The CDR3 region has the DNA TGTGCCAGCGGTTACGACAGGGGGGGAAACATTCAGTACTTC.

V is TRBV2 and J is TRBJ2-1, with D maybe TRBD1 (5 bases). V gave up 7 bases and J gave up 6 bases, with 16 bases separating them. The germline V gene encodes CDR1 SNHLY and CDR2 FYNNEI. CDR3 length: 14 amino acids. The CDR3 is CASISQGFSNEQFF. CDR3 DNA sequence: TGTGCCAGCATATCTCAGGGTTTCAGCAATGAGCAGTTCTTC.

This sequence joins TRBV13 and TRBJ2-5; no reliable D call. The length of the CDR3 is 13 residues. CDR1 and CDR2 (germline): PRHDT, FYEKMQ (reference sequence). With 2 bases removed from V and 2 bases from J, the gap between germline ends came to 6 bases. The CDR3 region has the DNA TGTGCCAGCAGCTTATACCGTCAAGAGACCCAGTACTTC. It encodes CASSLYRQETQYF.

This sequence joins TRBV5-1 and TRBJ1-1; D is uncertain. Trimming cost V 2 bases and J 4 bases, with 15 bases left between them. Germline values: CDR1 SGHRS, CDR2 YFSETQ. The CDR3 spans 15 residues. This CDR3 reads CASSFGGLYGTEAFF. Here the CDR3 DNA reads TGCGCCAGCAGCTTTGGTGGGTTATACGGCACTGAAGCTTTCTTT.

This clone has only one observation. The CDR3 region has the DNA TGTGCCATCAGACGGGACAGTTCGAACACTGAAGCTTTCTTT. It encodes CAIRRDSSNTEAFF. V usage is TRBV10-3 and J usage is TRBJ1-1; 7 bases agree with TRBD1. Germline V lookup: CDR1 ENHRY, CDR2 SYGVKD. J was trimmed by 1 base and V by 6 bases; bases with no gene match: 5. This CDR3 has 14 amino acids.

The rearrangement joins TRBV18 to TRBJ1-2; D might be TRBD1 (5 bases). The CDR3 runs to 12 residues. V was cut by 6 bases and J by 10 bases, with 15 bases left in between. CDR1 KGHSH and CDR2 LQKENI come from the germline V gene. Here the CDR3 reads CASSDSPSLYTF. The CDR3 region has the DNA TGTGCCAGCTCCGACAGCCCGTCCCTCTACACCTTC. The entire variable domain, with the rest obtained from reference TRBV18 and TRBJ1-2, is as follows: NAGVMQNPRHLVRRRGQEARLRCSPMKGHSHVYWYRQLPEEGLKFMVYLQKENIIDESGMPKERFSAEFPKEGPSILRIQQVVRGDSAAYFCASSDSPSLYTFGSGTRLTVV.